This TCR beta chain was recorded in a study of T-cell memory formation after mild COVID-19. Germline CDR1 reads MGHRA; CDR2 reads YSYEKL. V lost 0 bases to trimming and J lost 4 bases, with 9 bases between them. This CDR3 has 14 residues. This clonotype was detected only a few times. TCRdb re-called the 5' RACE reads with MiXCR, one entry per CDR3 protein. This sample yields roughly 130,000 distinct CDR3 sequences, of which 16% are seen a single time; approximately 15% belongs to the top ten. This rearrangement joins TRBV4-1 to TRBJ1-2, with D unresolved. Sequencing was carried out using PBMCs or a T cell subset sorted from them (not recorded which). The TCR comes from an adult woman who had mild COVID-19 (a few samples of this study predate the infection). Cell type and time point are not known. The CDR3 sequence is CASSQEIIRYGYTF. DNA of the CDR3: TGCGCCAGCAGCCAAGAGATAATCCGCTATGGCTACACCTTC.